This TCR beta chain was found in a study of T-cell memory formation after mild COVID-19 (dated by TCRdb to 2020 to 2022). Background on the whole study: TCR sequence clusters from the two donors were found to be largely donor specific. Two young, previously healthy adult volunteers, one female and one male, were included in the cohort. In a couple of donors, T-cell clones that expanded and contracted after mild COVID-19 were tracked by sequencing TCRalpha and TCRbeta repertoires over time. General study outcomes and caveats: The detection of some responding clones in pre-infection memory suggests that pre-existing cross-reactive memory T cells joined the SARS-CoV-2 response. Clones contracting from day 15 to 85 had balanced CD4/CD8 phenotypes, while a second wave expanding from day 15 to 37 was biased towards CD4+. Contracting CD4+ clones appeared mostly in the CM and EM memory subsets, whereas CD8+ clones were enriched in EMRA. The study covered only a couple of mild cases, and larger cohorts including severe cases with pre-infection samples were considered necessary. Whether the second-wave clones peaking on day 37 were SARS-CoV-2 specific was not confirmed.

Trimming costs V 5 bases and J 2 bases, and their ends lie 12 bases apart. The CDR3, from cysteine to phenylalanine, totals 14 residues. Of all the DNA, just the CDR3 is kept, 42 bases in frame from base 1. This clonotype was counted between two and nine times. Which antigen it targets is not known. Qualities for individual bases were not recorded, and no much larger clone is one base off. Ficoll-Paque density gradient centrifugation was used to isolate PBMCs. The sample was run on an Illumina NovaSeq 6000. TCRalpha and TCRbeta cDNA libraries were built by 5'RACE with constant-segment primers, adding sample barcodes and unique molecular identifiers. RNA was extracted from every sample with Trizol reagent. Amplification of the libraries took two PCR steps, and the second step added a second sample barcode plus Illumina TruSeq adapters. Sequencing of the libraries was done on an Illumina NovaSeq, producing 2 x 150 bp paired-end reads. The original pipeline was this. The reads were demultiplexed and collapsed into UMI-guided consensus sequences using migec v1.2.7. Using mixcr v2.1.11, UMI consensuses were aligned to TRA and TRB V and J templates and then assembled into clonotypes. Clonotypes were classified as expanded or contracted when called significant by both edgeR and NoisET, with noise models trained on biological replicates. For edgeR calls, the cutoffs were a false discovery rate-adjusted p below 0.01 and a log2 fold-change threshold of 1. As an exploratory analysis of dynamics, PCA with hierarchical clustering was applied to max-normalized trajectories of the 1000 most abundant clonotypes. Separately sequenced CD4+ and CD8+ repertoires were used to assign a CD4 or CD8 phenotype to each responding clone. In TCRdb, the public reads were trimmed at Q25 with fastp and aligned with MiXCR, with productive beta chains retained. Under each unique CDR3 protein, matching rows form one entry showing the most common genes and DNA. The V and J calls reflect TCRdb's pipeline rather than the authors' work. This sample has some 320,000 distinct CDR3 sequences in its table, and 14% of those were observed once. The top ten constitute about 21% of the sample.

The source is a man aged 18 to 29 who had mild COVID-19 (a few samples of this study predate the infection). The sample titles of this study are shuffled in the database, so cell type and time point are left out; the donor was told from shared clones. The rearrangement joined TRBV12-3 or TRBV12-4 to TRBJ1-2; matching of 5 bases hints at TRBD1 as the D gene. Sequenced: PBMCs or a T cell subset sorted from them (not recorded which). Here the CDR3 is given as CASSRGGENYGYTF. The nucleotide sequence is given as TGTGCCAGCAGTCGGGGAGGGGAGAACTATGGCTACACCTTC.